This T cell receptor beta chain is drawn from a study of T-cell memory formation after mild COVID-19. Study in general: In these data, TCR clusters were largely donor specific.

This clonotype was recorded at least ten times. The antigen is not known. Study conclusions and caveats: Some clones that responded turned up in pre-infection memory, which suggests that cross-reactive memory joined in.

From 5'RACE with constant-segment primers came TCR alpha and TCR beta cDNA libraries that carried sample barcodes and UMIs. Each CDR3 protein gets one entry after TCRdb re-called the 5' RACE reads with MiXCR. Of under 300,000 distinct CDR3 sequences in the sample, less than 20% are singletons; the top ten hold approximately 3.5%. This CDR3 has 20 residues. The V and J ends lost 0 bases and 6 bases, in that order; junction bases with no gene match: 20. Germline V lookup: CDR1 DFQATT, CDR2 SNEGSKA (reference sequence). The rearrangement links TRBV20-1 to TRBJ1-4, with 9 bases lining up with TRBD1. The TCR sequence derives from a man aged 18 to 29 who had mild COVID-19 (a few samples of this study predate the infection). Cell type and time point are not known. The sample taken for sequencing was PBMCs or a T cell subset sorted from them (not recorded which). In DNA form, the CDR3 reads TGCAGTGCTAGAGAAAAACCGGGACAGGGTCCCCTGGCGCGTTATGAAAAACTGTTTTTT. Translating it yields CSAREKPGQGPLARYEKLFF.